The rows below give T cell receptor beta chains drawn from one sample of a study of OX40 agonist ivuxolimab in advanced cancers. Sequenced by immunoSEQ multiplex PCR; TCRdb stores in-frame clones only, minus some. This table holds about 45,000 clones, roughly 88% found once. The source was CD4+ or CD8+ T cells sorted from blood, collected in a trial of the OX40 agonist ivuxolimab. The receptors here all came from an adult with an advanced solid tumor such as melanoma, head and neck, liver or kidney cancer. Both conserved end residues are part of each CDR3. D genes are given only for firm matches. Clone size is shown for a subset of rows, as once, few, many or a class of expanded clone.

DNA: TGTGCCAGCAGCTTAGTTACGGGGAACTATGGCTACACCTTC
CDR3: CASSLVTGNYGYTF
length: 14
D: -
V: TRBV7-9
J: TRBJ1-2
size: -

DNA: TGTGCCACCACGCCGGGGACGAGGGAATGGCGGCCCCAGCATTTT
CDR3: CATTPGTREWRPQHF
length: 15
D: -
V: TRBV28
J: TRBJ1-5
size: -

DNA: TGTGCCACAAAGGGGAGGCCGAACACCGGGGAGCTGTTTTTT
CDR3: CATKGRPNTGELFF
length: 14
D: -
V: TRBV19
J: TRBJ2-2
size: -

DNA: TGTGCCAGCAGTTACAGGGATCCGTCATACAATGAGCAGTTCTTC
CDR3: CASSYRDPSYNEQFF
length: 15
D: -
V: TRBV6-5
J: TRBJ2-1
size: -

DNA: TGTGCCAGCAGTCGGGACTCCCCGTATGAAAAACTGTTTTTT
CDR3: CASSRDSPYEKLFF
length: 14
D: -
V: TRBV25-1
J: TRBJ1-4
size: -

DNA: TGTGCCAGCAGCCCGAAGACAGGTCAACTTTACAATGAGCAGTTCTTC
CDR3: CASSPKTGQLYNEQFF
length: 16
D: -
V: TRBV7-9
J: TRBJ2-1
size: few

DNA: TGTGCCAGCAGCGTCGGCACCGGGGAGCTGTTTTTT
CDR3: CASSVGTGELFF
length: 12
D: -
V: TRBV27
J: TRBJ2-2
size: -

DNA: TGCAGCGTTGAAGAGACGACAGGGAACGTGGTTCGGAACACTGAAGCTTTCTTT
CDR3: CSVEETTGNVVRNTEAFF
length: 18
D: TRBD1
V: TRBV29-1
J: TRBJ1-1
size: -

DNA: TGTGCCAGCAGCCTAGGACAGGGGACTGAAGCTTTCTTT
CDR3: CASSLGQGTEAFF
length: 13
D: TRBD1
V: TRBV7-2
J: TRBJ1-1
size: -

DNA: TGTGCCAGCGGGGGAGAGGAAACTAATGAAAAACTGTTTTTT
CDR3: CASGGEETNEKLFF
length: 14
D: -
V: TRBV11-1
J: TRBJ1-4
size: -

DNA: TGTGCCAGCAGCTCCTCCCTCGAGGGAGCTTTCTTT
CDR3: CASSSSLEGAFF
length: 12
D: -
V: TRBV6-1
J: TRBJ1-1
size: -

DNA: TGTGCCAGCAGCCCCCGAGAAGGCTATGGCTACACCTTC
CDR3: CASSPREGYGYTF
length: 13
D: -
V: TRBV9
J: TRBJ1-2
size: -

DNA: TGTGCCAGCAGTTTTTTACGGGCAGGACAAGAGACCCAGTACTTC
CDR3: CASSFLRAGQETQYF
length: 15
D: -
V: TRBV27
J: TRBJ2-5
size: -

DNA: TGTGCCAGCAGCTTGGACAGAAACACTGAAGCTTTCTTT
CDR3: CASSLDRNTEAFF
length: 13
D: -
V: TRBV7-9
J: TRBJ1-1
size: few

DNA: TGTGCCATCGGAAGACAGGGGGTCAACGAGCAGTACTTC
CDR3: CAIGRQGVNEQYF
length: 13
D: TRBD1
V: TRBV10-3
J: TRBJ2-7
size: -

DNA: TGTGCCAGCAGCGCCCGTCAGGGCGGGAACACCGGGGAGCTGTTTTTT
CDR3: CASSARQGGNTGELFF
length: 16
D: -
V: TRBV2
J: TRBJ2-2
size: -

DNA: TGTGCCAGCAGCTTGGTAGGGTATCCCTACGAGCAGTACTTC
CDR3: CASSLVGYPYEQYF
length: 14
D: -
V: TRBV5-5
J: TRBJ2-7
size: -

DNA: TGTGCCAGCAGTCCGCTAGCGGGGGGGGCCCCTCTCACAGATACGCAGTATTTT
CDR3: CASSPLAGGAPLTDTQYF
length: 18
D: TRBD2
V: TRBV7-9
J: TRBJ2-3
size: -

DNA: TGTGCCAGCAGCCATTCGACAGGCCGTAACTATGGCTACACCTTC
CDR3: CASSHSTGRNYGYTF
length: 15
D: -
V: TRBV6-6
J: TRBJ1-2
size: -

DNA: TGCGCCAGCAGCTTGGATGGGGGCAGGGGAGAGCAGTACTTC
CDR3: CASSLDGGRGEQYF
length: 14
D: -
V: TRBV5-1
J: TRBJ2-7
size: -

DNA: TGCGCCAGCAGTTCCTCCTACGAGCAGTACTTC
CDR3: CASSSSYEQYF
length: 11
D: -
V: TRBV10-1
J: TRBJ2-7
size: medium-sized

DNA: TGCGCCAGCAGCTTGAGCGCGGGAGCTGGCGGGGAGCTGTTTTTT
CDR3: CASSLSAGAGGELFF
length: 15
D: TRBD2
V: TRBV5-1
J: TRBJ2-2
size: -

DNA: TGTGCCAGCAGTTACGGGTCTGGGAGCGGCTATGGCTACACCTTC
CDR3: CASSYGSGSGYGYTF
length: 15
D: -
V: TRBV6-6
J: TRBJ1-2
size: -

DNA: TGTGCCAGCAGCATTCTTTCGGGGCTCGGTGACAATGAGCAGTTCTTC
CDR3: CASSILSGLGDNEQFF
length: 16
D: -
V: TRBV5-8
J: TRBJ2-1
size: -

DNA: TGTGCCAGCAGCGTAGGTCTAGGGGTCGGCTACACCTTC
CDR3: CASSVGLGVGYTF
length: 13
D: -
V: TRBV9
J: TRBJ1-2
size: -

DNA: TGTGCCAGCAAGTGGGACAGGGGGTCCGGAAACACCATATATTTT
CDR3: CASKWDRGSGNTIYF
length: 15
D: TRBD1
V: TRBV2
J: TRBJ1-3
size: -

DNA: TGCGCCAGCAGCTTGGGACAGGGGGCGCCCGGCTACACCTTC
CDR3: CASSLGQGAPGYTF
length: 14
D: TRBD1
V: TRBV5-1
J: TRBJ1-2
size: -

DNA: TGTGCCAGCAGCCCCCGACTAGCGGGACCCACTGGTGAGCAGTTCTTC
CDR3: CASSPRLAGPTGEQFF
length: 16
D: TRBD2
V: TRBV4-2
J: TRBJ2-1
size: -

DNA: TGCAGTGCTAGAGATCGGGCGCAGTTCTTC
CDR3: CSARDRAQFF
length: 10
D: -
V: TRBV20-1
J: TRBJ2-1
size: once

DNA: TGCGCCAGCAGCGCACCTACGACGGGGAACACTGAAGCTTTCTTT
CDR3: CASSAPTTGNTEAFF
length: 15
D: -
V: TRBV4-1
J: TRBJ1-1
size: -

DNA: TGTGCTAGCACCCGGGACGGCCGTTTGACCCTCCACTTT
CDR3: CASTRDGRLTLHF
length: 13
D: -
V: TRBV12-5
J: TRBJ1-6
size: -